The sequence of this T cell receptor (beta chain) was determined in a study of shared clonotypes between healthy human individuals. Some clones are missing from TCRdb's copy, which holds only in-frame ones; the method was immunoSEQ multiplex PCR. The top ten hold about 11% of the sample, which has hundreds of thousands of clones, around 76% seen once. Without sorting, samples used around 100 million PBMCs for genomic DNA. What was sequenced was PBMCs. The sequence derives from a woman between 40 and 55 years old in good health. Some clones in this sample may be carry-over from other donors' samples.

The CDR3 here is CASSLVGRASYEQYF. Written as DNA, the CDR3 is TGCGCCAGCAGCTTGGTCGGGAGGGCCTCCTACGAGCAGTACTTC. J is TRBJ2-7 and V is TRBV5-1; 8 bases align to TRBD2. Per germline, CDR1 SGHRS and CDR2 YFSETQ. This CDR3 region has 15 residues. The trim removed 0 bases at V and 0 bases at J, leaving 2 bases unmatched.